This entry concerns a single T cell receptor beta chain. These data are taken from a study of sequential checkpoint blockade in melanoma. Study-wide context: Both treatment sequences were followed by maintenance nivolumab. TCRbeta immunosequencing was performed on DNA from roughly 90 pretreatment melanoma tumor samples. Matched biopsies came pretreatment and at week 13 for approximately 22 patients.

Data came from immunoSEQ multiplex PCR; TCRdb stores just in-frame clones and leaves some out. The sample records roughly 5,000 clones, approximately 35% being singletons. Specified treatment: randomized to nivolumab then ipilimumab (arm A) or the reverse (arm B). No patient had prior DNA-damaging chemotherapy. The CDR3 length is 14 residues. CDR1 is LNHDA and CDR2 is SQIVND in the germline V gene (reference sequence). V shed 6 bases and J shed 4 bases, with 16 bases lying between them. This chain joins TRBV19 and TRBJ2-7, with no clear D. The specimen comprised tumor tissue (inferred from file names), sampled from a patient given nivolumab and ipilimumab in sequence. This receptor was identified in a human donor with melanoma. The CDR3 DNA sequence: TGTGCCAGTAGGTCCCCGGGCGTAAGTTACGAGCAGTACTTC. Its protein product is CASRSPGVSYEQYF.